Described below is a single T cell receptor (beta chain) sequence and its context. Its specificity is unknown. This sample stems from a study of OX40 agonist ivuxolimab in advanced cancers. Study-level background: Prior therapy, whether anti-PD-1, anti-PD-L1 or anti-CTLA-4, was allowed, and less than 45% had some. Study-wide results and caveats: Expanded peripheral T cells had an undetermined antigen specificity.

Assay: immunoSEQ multiplex PCR; the TCRdb copy retains only in-frame clones and omits some. The sample yields tens of thousands of clones, 90% to 95% seen once. This CDR3 region has 15 residues. The germline V gene encodes CDR1 MNHNS and CDR2 SASEGT. Unmatched junction bases numbered 4, after V lost 6 bases and J lost 5 bases. The sequence was obtained from an adult with an advanced solid tumor such as melanoma, head and neck, liver or kidney cancer. The V call is TRBV6-1, the J call TRBJ2-2; 12 nucleotides line up with TRBD1. The sample here was CD4+ or CD8+ T cells sorted from blood, taken in a trial of the OX40 agonist ivuxolimab. The CDR3: CASRGTGGATGELFF. In DNA, the CDR3 is TGTGCCAGCAGGGGGACAGGGGGCGCGACCGGGGAGCTGTTTTTT.